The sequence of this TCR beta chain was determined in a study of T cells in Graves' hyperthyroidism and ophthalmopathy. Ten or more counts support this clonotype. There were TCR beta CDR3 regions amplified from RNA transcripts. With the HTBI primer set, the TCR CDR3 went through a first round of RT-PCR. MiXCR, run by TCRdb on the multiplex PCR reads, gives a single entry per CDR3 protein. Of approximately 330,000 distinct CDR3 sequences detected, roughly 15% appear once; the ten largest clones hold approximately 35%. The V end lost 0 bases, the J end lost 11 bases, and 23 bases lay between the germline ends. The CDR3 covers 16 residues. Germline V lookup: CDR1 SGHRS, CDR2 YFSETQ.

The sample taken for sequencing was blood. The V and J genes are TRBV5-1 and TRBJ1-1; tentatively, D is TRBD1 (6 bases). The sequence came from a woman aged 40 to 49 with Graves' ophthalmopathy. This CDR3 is CASSLGTKTGSAAAFF. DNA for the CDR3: TGCGCCAGCAGCTTGGGTACGAAAACAGGGAGTGCTGCGGCTTTCTTT. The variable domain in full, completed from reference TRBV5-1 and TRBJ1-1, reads KAGVTQTPRYLIKTRGQQVTLSCSPISGHRSVSWYQQTPGQGLQFLFEYFSETQRNKGNFPGRFSGRQFSNSRSEMNVSTLELGDSALYLCASSLGTKTGSAAAFFGQGTRLTVV.